This is a list of T cell receptor beta chains from one sample in a study of shared clonotypes between healthy human individuals. Clones were read by immunoSEQ multiplex PCR, and TCRdb kept only the in-frame ones, dropping some. The data contain a few million clones, almost 96% of them singletons. Sample: naive CD4+ T cells sorted from blood. The receptors shown here come from a young man in good health. Each CDR3 is given with its conserved first and last residue. D genes are given only for firm matches.

CDR3 protein	V gene	J gene	D gene
CASSHWGGGREKLFF	TRBV4-1	TRBJ1-4	TRBD1
CASGSEGEQYF	TRBV12-5	TRBJ2-7	-
CASSQSGTSDWAEQFF	TRBV4-1	TRBJ2-1	TRBD2
CASSGTVNTGELFF	TRBV27	TRBJ2-2	-
CASPRRGVNQPQHF	TRBV10-1	TRBJ1-5	-
CASSKGLAGGQETQYF	TRBV7-9	TRBJ2-5	TRBD2
CASSPNRGPGTGELFF	TRBV18	TRBJ2-2	TRBD1
CASSYRVGNGYTF	TRBV27	TRBJ1-2	-
CSEQGPYEQYF	TRBV20-1	TRBJ2-7	-
CASSEGWFASTDTQYF	TRBV2	TRBJ2-3	-
CASRRGVYEQYF	TRBV7-2	TRBJ2-7	-
CASSTHGGVNYGYTF	TRBV6-5	TRBJ1-2	-
CASSGGGDLGEAFF	TRBV5-1	TRBJ1-1	-
CAWSSESNQPQHF	TRBV30	TRBJ1-5	-
CASSLGQGRWVEAFF	TRBV5-1	TRBJ1-1	-
CASSKAMTGLNTEAFF	TRBV21-1	TRBJ1-1	-
CASSFRQGRTDTQYF	TRBV27	TRBJ2-3	TRBD1
CASSPQQETQYF	TRBV18	TRBJ2-5	-
CASSSYVTGGKNIQYF	TRBV7-2	TRBJ2-4	TRBD2
CASSSGQPQETQYF	TRBV5-1	TRBJ2-5	-
CASSSGNYGYTF	TRBV28	TRBJ1-2	-
CASSIDRGKNYGYTF	TRBV19	TRBJ1-2	TRBD1
CASTKISGGCNRIAEAFF	TRBV23-1	TRBJ1-1	-
CASSQNWFSEAFF	TRBV4-1	TRBJ1-1	-
CASSAKPPGQGSSPLHF	TRBV19	TRBJ1-6	TRBD1
CASSPRRRDRGIYEQYF	TRBV27	TRBJ2-7	TRBD1
CASSSRGGSYGYTF	TRBV6-6	TRBJ1-2	TRBD1
CASRTGGGGQETQYF	TRBV28	TRBJ2-5	TRBD2
CASSLSAGSPGELFF	TRBV5-4	TRBJ2-2	-
CASSISMRVGYQETQYF	TRBV19	TRBJ2-5	-
CASSLVGADTQYF	TRBV7-2	TRBJ2-3	-
CASTTSGGVNTGELFF	TRBV28	TRBJ2-2	TRBD2
CASSHKGTGVNYGYTF	TRBV27	TRBJ1-2	TRBD1
CALQTPGDQPQHF	TRBV10-3	TRBJ1-5	-
CASSPRRGEETQYF	TRBV18	TRBJ2-5	-
CSVEGGKAGSTDTQYF	TRBV29-1	TRBJ2-3	-
CASRTSSGSSYEQYF	TRBV6-5	TRBJ2-7	TRBD2
CASSFADRRYNEQFF	TRBV5-1	TRBJ2-1	TRBD1
CASSPPGLVVSDTQYF	TRBV18	TRBJ2-3	TRBD2
CASSGTGDLRAQYF	TRBV4-1	TRBJ2-3	TRBD1
CASSQAVWETQYF	TRBV4-1	TRBJ2-5	-
CASSREATEAFF	TRBV18	TRBJ1-1	-
CASIPAGDGYNSPLHF	TRBV21-1	TRBJ1-6	-
CAISEPTSGRFEQYF	TRBV10-3	TRBJ2-7	TRBD2
CASSQGLGGGPREQFF	TRBV4-2	TRBJ2-1	TRBD2
CASSETLGELFF	TRBV7-2	TRBJ2-2	-
CASSETGGRGEQYF	TRBV6-6	TRBJ2-7	TRBD1
CASSLGQQNYGYTF	TRBV7-9	TRBJ1-2	-
CASSLEGQGYEQYF	TRBV7-8	TRBJ2-7	-
CASSFRSSYNSPLHF	TRBV7-9	TRBJ1-6	-
CSASDPYEQYF	TRBV20-1	TRBJ2-7	-
CASSYAEDYGYTF	TRBV6-6	TRBJ1-2	-
CASSFQNSYEQYF	TRBV7-9	TRBJ2-7	-
CASSLLLGGTGELFF	TRBV9	TRBJ2-2	-
CAWRVDRENSPLHF	TRBV30	TRBJ1-6	TRBD1
CASSRYSPDNPQHF	TRBV27	TRBJ1-5	-
CASSQEASLGSYEQYF	TRBV4-3	TRBJ2-7	-
CACAPGLTSGGSYEQYF	TRBV30	TRBJ2-7	TRBD2
CASSQGDGGSNYGYTF	TRBV4-1	TRBJ1-2	-
CASRIVLGTFDNTGELFF	TRBV5-1	TRBJ2-2	-